The entry below describes one T cell receptor (beta chain). The target antigen is unknown. The sample is drawn from a study of shared clonotypes between healthy human individuals. Study-wide results and limits: An expected dependence of interdonor clonotype sharing on sequencing depth was noted.

Positive CCR7 selection of CD45RO-negative cells yielded the naive CD8 cells, and terminally differentiated effector memory CD45RA+ cells were excluded. The CDR3 length is 14 residues. Germline V gene lookup returns CDR1 SGHTA and CDR2 FQGTGA. Unmatched junction bases numbered 3, after V lost 1 base and J lost 6 bases. The assay was immunoSEQ multiplex PCR, and TCRdb's table has in-frame clones only and misses some. Among about 2.1 million clones listed, approximately 92% were seen once. The chain recombines TRBV7-3 with TRBJ2-3; TRBD2 aligns across 8 bases. This clonotype originated in a young man in good health. Some clones in this sample may be carry-over from other donors' samples. Sequencing used naive CD8+ T cells from PBMCs. DNA for the CDR3: TGTGCCAGCAGCTTAATCTCTAGCGGGGATACGCAGTATTTT. It yields the protein CASSLISSGDTQYF.